A selection of T cell receptor beta chains follows, all from one sample in a study of cytomegalovirus exposure and HLA in healthy donors. The assay was immunoSEQ multiplex PCR, and TCRdb's table has in-frame clones only and misses some. The table lists 85,000 to 120,000 clones, 75% to 80% of them singletons, with around a tenth in the top ten. The source material was PBMCs. The receptors derive from a male donor in good health and CMV-seropositive. CDR3s include the opening cysteine and the closing phenylalanine or tryptophan. The D gene is left open where the match is weak. For some rows the clone size is stated as once, few or many, or as a class when expanded; others skip it.

>TRBJ2-2|TRBV5-1|NA|NA
TGCGCCAGCAGCTCGACAGTCGCGAACACCGGGGAGCTGTTTTTT
CASSSTVANTGELFF
>TRBJ1-2|TRBV9|NA|NA
TGTGCCAGCAGCGTCACGGCGGCCTCCTATGGCTACACCTTC
CASSVTAASYGYTF
>TRBJ2-1|TRBV9|NA|NA
TGTGCCAGCAGCGTATCAGGACTAAATGAGCAGTTCTTC
CASSVSGLNEQFF
>TRBJ2-3|TRBV1|NA|few
TGCACCAGCAGCCAAGATCCCGGGAGAAGGGATACGCAGTATTTT
CTSSQDPGRRDTQYF
>TRBJ2-5|TRBV28|NA|few
TGTGCCAGCAGTGTCCGGGTCCGGGAGACCCAGTACTTC
CASSVRVRETQYF
>TRBJ1-1|TRBV28|TRBD1|NA
TGTGCCAGTTTTCGGGGACAGCCAAACACTGAAGCTTTCTTT
CASFRGQPNTEAFF
>TRBJ2-3|TRBV7-9|TRBD2|NA
TGTGCCAGCAGCTCTAGCGGGAGGGCAACAGATACGCAGTATTTT
CASSSSGRATDTQYF
>TRBJ2-6|TRBV5-6|NA|NA
TGTGCCAGCAGCTTACCCGGGACACCTTCCTCTCTTGGGGCCAACGGCCTGACTTTC
CASSLPGTPSSLGANGLTF
>TRBJ2-3|TRBV13|TRBD2|NA
TGTGCCAGCAGCTTAAAGCCTAGCGGGAGGGTTGGTACGCAGTATTTT
CASSLKPSGRVGTQYF
>TRBJ1-3|TRBV5-1|NA|NA
TGCGCCAGCAGCTTGGAGACAGGCTCTGGAAACACCATATATTTT
CASSLETGSGNTIYF
>TRBJ2-7|TRBV23-1|TRBD1|NA
TGCGCCAGCAGTCGGGCCGGGACAGGGGTGGCCTACGAGCAGTACTTC
CASSRAGTGVAYEQYF
>TRBJ2-7|TRBV7-9|NA|NA
TGTGCCAGCAGCCCCTATTATACAGGGAGCTACGAGCAGTACTTC
CASSPYYTGSYEQYF
>TRBJ2-7|TRBV6-1|TRBD1|NA
TGTGCCAGCAGTACGGGGACAGGGGCTTCCTACGAGCAGTACTTC
CASSTGTGASYEQYF
>TRBJ1-5|TRBV28|NA|NA
TGTGCCAGCAGTCGTGGCCGGGGGGCGGGTCAGCCCCAGCATTTT
CASSRGRGAGQPQHF
>TRBJ2-1|TRBV16|NA|NA
TGTGCCAGCAGCCCCCTAGGGCGGACAGATGTGTGGGACAATGAGCAGTTCTTC
CASSPLGRTDVWDNEQFF
>TRBJ2-5|TRBV5-6|TRBD2|NA
TGTGCCAGCAGCTTGCGCTCTAGCGGGAGGTTTAAAGAGACCCAGTACTTC
CASSLRSSGRFKETQYF
>TRBJ2-7|TRBV7-8|TRBD1|NA
TGTGCCAGCAGCTTAGGGGGACAGGGGACCTACGAGCAGTACTTC
CASSLGGQGTYEQYF
>TRBJ2-7|TRBV18|NA|few
TGTGCCAGCTCACCACGAGACAGGGAGGACGAGCAGTACTTC
CASSPRDREDEQYF
>TRBJ2-7|TRBV6-5|TRBD2|NA
TGTGCCAGCAGTTTTACGGGAGGGACCTACGAGCAGTACTTC
CASSFTGGTYEQYF
>TRBJ1-1|TRBV27|NA|few
TGTGCCAGCAGTTTACTCGAGGACACTGAAGCTTTCTTT
CASSLLEDTEAFF
>TRBJ2-7|TRBV6-6|NA|few
TGTGCCAGCAGCCACAGGGAGTATGAGCAGTACTTC
CASSHREYEQYF
>TRBJ1-1|TRBV18|NA|few
TGTGCCAGCTCACCAGATGCGGGGCTGGGGACTGAAGCTTTCTTT
CASSPDAGLGTEAFF
>TRBJ1-4|TRBV28|TRBD1|once
TGTGCCAGCAGCCGGACAGGGGGCGGGGAAAAACTGTTTTTT
CASSRTGGGEKLFF
>TRBJ2-7|TRBV15|NA|NA
TGTGCCACCAGCAGAGATTTATCTTACGAGCAGTACTTC
CATSRDLSYEQYF
>TRBJ2-7|TRBV19|NA|NA
TGTGCCAGTACCAGAAGGGTGGGAGTCACAATCTACGAGCAGTACTTC
CASTRRVGVTIYEQYF
>TRBJ2-5|TRBV5-1|NA|NA
TGCGCCAGCAGCTTGGGCAGGGATAAAGAGACCCAGTACTTC
CASSLGRDKETQYF
>TRBJ2-5|TRBV9|TRBD1|once
TGTGCCAGCAGCGGCGTGGATGGACAGGGAGGGACCCAGTACTTC
CASSGVDGQGGTQYF
>TRBJ2-7|TRBV6-5|TRBD1|NA
TGTGCCAGCAGAAGACAGGGGGGGTACGAGCAGTACTTC
CASRRQGGYEQYF
>TRBJ2-3|TRBV7-2|TRBD2|NA
TGTGCCAGCAGCCAAGCCCTAGCGGGAGGCACAGATACGCAGTATTTT
CASSQALAGGTDTQYF
>TRBJ2-3|TRBV27|TRBD1|NA
TGTGCCAGCAGTCCTCCGGACAGGGTGACAGATACGCAGTATTTT
CASSPPDRVTDTQYF
>TRBJ1-2|TRBV4-2|NA|NA
TGTGCCAGCAGCCAGGGCGGGGGTGGCTACACCTTC
CASSQGGGGYTF
>TRBJ2-3|TRBV7-2|NA|NA
TGTGCCAGCAGCCCCCAAGCGGGCTACACAGATACGCAGTATTTT
CASSPQAGYTDTQYF
>TRBJ2-7|TRBV6-6|TRBD1|medium-sized
TGTGCCGGTTCGACAGGGGGGATCCACGAGCAGTACTTC
CAGSTGGIHEQYF
>TRBJ1-6|TRBV27|NA|NA
TGTGCCAGCAGTCCCCTACGAGGTTCACCCCTCCACTTT
CASSPLRGSPLHF
>TRBJ1-2|TRBV19|NA|NA
TGTGCCAGTAGTATAGGTGGCAGGGCGGCTAGCTACACCTTC
CASSIGGRAASYTF
>TRBJ2-7|TRBV19|NA|NA
TGTGCCACCTCAACCAGCGTTTACGAGCAGTACTTC
CATSTSVYEQYF
>TRBJ2-3|TRBV7-2|TRBD2|NA
TGTGCCAGCTGGGCGGGGGCGGGAGGGCAGTATTTT
CASWAGAGGQYF
>TRBJ2-5|TRBV11-2|NA|NA
TGTGCCAGCAGCTTCTCTCCGTCAGGGGCAAGAAGAGAGACCCAGTACTTC
CASSFSPSGARRETQYF
>TRBJ1-1|TRBV7-2|NA|NA
TGTGCCAGCAGCTTAGCTTCCCCCAGTTACACTGAAGCTTTCTTT
CASSLASPSYTEAFF
>TRBJ1-3|TRBV28|NA|once
TGTGCCAGTTCAGGGGAAACTCGAAACACCATATATTTT
CASSGETRNTIYF
>TRBJ2-1|TRBV4-3|NA|NA
TGCGCCAGCAGCCGCGGAGGCCGGGATACTAGCAGAAATGAGCAGTTCTTC
CASSRGGRDTSRNEQFF
>TRBJ1-1|TRBV7-3|TRBD1|NA
TGTGCCAGCAGCTCCGGGACAGGGAACACTGAAGCTTTCTTT
CASSSGTGNTEAFF
>TRBJ2-7|TRBV19|TRBD1|NA
TGTGCCAGTAGGAGAGGGACAGGGCAAACTTACGAGCAGTACTTC
CASRRGTGQTYEQYF
>TRBJ1-1|TRBV19|NA|NA
TGTGCCAGTAGTCTCAGGACAGCAGCCTCCAACACTGAAGCTTTCTTT
CASSLRTAASNTEAFF
>TRBJ1-1|TRBV5-5|NA|once
TGTGCCAGCAGCTTGCCAGGGGACAACTTGAACACTGAAGCTTTCTTT
CASSLPGDNLNTEAFF
>TRBJ2-7|TRBV5-1|TRBD1|NA
TGCGCCAGCAGTGAGGGGACAGGGACGTCCTACGAGCAGTACTTC
CASSEGTGTSYEQYF
>TRBJ2-5|TRBV29-1|TRBD2|NA
TGCAGGGGAGGGGACTATCTAGAGACCCAGTACTTC
CRGGDYLETQYF